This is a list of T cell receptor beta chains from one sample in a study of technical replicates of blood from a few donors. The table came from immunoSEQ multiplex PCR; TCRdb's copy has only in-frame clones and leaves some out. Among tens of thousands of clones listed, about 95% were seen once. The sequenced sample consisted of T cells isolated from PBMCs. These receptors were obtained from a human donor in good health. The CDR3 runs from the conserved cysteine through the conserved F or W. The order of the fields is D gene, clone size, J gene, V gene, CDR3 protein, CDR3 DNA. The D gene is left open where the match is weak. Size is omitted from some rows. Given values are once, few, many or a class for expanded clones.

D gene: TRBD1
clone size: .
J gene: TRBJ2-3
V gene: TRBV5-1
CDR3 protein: CASTAPGSDRVTDTQYF
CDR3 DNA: TGCGCCAGCACCGCACCTGGTTCGGACAGGGTCACAGATACGCAGTATTTT

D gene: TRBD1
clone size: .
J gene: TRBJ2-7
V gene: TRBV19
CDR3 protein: CASSIIGTGAEEQYF
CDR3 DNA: TGTGCCAGTAGTATAATAGGTACAGGGGCCGAGGAGCAGTACTTC

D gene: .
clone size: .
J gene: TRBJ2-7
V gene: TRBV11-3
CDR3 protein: CASSPDRYEQYF
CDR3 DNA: TGTGCCAGCAGCCCAGACAGATACGAGCAGTACTTC

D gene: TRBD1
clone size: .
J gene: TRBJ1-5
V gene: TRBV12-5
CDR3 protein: CASGLANKTGLSNQPQHF
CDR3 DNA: TGTGCTAGTGGTTTGGCAAATAAGACAGGGCTTAGCAATCAGCCCCAGCATTTT

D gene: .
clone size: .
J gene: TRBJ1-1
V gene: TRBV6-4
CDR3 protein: CASSEGGRTEAFF
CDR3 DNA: TGTGCCAGCAGTGAAGGAGGTCGCACTGAAGCTTTCTTT

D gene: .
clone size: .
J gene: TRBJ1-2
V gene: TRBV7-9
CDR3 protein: CASSSHLVGSGYTF
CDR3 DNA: TGTGCCAGCAGCTCCCACCTAGTAGGTAGCGGCTACACCTTC

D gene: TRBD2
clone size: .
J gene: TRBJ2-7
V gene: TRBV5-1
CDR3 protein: CASSSLAGASYEQYF
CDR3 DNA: TGCGCCAGCAGCTCTCTAGCGGGAGCCTCCTACGAGCAGTACTTC

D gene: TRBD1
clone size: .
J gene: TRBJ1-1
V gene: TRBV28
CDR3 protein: CASEHRGRGISEAFF
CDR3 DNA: TGTGCCAGCGAACACAGGGGGCGCGGGATCTCTGAAGCTTTCTTT

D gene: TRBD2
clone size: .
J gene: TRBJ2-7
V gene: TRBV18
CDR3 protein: CASSPTSGGAEEQYF
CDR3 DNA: TGTGCCAGCTCACCTACTAGCGGGGGGGCCGAAGAGCAGTACTTC

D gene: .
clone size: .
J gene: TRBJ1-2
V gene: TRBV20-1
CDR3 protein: CSASGENGYTF
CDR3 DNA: TGCAGTGCGTCGGGGGAAAATGGCTACACCTTC

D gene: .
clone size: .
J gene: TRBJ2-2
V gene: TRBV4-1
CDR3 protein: CASSQERGNTGELFF
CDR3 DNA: TGCGCCAGCAGCCAAGAGAGGGGGAACACCGGGGAGTTGTTTTTT

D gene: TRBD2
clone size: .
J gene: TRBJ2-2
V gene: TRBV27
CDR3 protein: CASSSPLSGRAGTGELFF
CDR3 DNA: TGTGCCAGCAGTTCCCCGCTTAGCGGGAGGGCCGGGACCGGGGAGCTGTTTTTT

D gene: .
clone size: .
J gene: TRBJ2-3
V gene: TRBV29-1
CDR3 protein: CSVEETSADTDTQYF
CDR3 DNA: TGCAGCGTTGAAGAGACGTCAGCGGACACAGATACGCAGTATTTT

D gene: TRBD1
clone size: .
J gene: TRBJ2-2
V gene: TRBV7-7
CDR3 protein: CASSWGQGANGELFF
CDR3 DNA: TGTGCTAGCAGCTGGGGACAGGGGGCTAACGGGGAGCTGTTTTTT

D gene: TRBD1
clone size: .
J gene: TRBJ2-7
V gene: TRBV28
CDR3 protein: CASIQGSTGRYEQYF
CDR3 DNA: TGTGCCAGCATCCAAGGATCGACAGGGCGCTACGAGCAGTACTTC

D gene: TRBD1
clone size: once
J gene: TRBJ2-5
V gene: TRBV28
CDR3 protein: CGTGSVFTETQYF
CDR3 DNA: TGTGGGACAGGTTCCGTTTTTACGGAGACCCAGTACTTC

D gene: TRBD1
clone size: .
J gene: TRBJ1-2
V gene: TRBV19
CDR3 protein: CASSIGETGPYGYTF
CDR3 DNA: TGTGCCAGTAGTATCGGAGAGACAGGGCCTTATGGCTACACCTTC

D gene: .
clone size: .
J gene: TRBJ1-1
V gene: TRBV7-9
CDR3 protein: CASSLPQWMNTEAFF
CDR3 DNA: TGTGCCAGCAGCTTACCACAGTGGATGAACACTGAAGCTTTCTTT

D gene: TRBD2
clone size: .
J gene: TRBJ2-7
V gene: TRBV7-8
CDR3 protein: CASSWGGSSYEQYF
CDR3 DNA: TGTGCCAGCAGCTGGGGCGGGAGCTCCTACGAGCAGTACTTC

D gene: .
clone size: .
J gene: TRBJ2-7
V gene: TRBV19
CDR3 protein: CASSIGDGSYEQYF
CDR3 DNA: TGTGCCAGTAGTATCGGAGACGGTTCCTACGAGCAGTACTTC

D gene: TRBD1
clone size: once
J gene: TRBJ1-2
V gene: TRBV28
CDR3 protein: CASSSPGQGAYGYTF
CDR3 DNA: TGTGCCAGCAGTTCCCCCGGACAGGGGGCCTATGGCTACACCTTC

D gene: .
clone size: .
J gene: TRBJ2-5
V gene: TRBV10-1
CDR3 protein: CASSGRGSETQYF
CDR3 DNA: TGCGCCAGCAGTGGAAGGGGTTCAGAGACCCAGTACTTC

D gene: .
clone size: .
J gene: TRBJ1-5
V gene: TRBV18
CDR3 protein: CASSPEAANQPQHF
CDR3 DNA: TGTGCCAGCTCACCAGAGGCAGCCAATCAGCCCCAGCATTTT

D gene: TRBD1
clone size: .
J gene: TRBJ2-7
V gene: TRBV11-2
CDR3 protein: CASSPGQGDGYEQYF
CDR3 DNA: TGTGCCAGCAGCCCAGGACAGGGGGACGGGTACGAGCAGTACTTC

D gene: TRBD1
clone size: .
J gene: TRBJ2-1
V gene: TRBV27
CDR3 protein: CASSLGQPTYNEQFF
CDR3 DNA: TGTGCCAGCAGTCTGGGACAGCCCACCTACAATGAGCAGTTCTTC

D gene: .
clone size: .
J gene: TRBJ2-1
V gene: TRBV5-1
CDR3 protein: CASRSIGSNEQFF
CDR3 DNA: TGCGCCAGCAGGTCGATCGGGAGCAATGAGCAGTTCTTC

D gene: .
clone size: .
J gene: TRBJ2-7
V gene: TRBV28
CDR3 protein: CASSLPGTWVYEQYF
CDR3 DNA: TGTGCCAGCAGTTTACCCGGGACTTGGGTCTACGAGCAGTACTTC

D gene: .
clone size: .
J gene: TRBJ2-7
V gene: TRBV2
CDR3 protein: CAGYRDYEQYF
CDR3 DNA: TGTGCCGGATACAGGGACTACGAGCAGTACTTC

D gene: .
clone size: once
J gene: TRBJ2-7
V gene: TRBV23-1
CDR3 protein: CASSQSHSLISVEDGEQYF
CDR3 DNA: TGCGCCAGCAGTCAATCGCATTCCCTCATTAGCGTAGAAGATGGTGAGCAGTACTTC

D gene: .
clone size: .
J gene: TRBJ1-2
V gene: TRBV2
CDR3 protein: CASLLYGYTF
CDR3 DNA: TGTGCCAGCCTCCTCTACGGCTACACCTTC

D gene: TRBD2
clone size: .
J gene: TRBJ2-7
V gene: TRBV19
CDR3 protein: CASSAGLAGFSYEQYF
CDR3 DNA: TGTGCCAGTAGTGCCGGACTAGCGGGCTTCTCCTACGAGCAGTACTTC

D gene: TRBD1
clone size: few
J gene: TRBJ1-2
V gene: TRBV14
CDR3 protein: CASSLLDRGFNGYTF
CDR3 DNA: TGTGCCAGCAGCCTCTTGGACAGGGGATTTAATGGCTACACCTTC

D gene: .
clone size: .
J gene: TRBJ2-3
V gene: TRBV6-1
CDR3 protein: CASSTLGQPTDTQYF
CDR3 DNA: TGTGCCAGCAGTACCCTTGGACAGCCCACAGATACGCAGTATTTT

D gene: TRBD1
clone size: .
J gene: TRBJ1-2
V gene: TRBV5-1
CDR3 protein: CASSSGTGEGYTF
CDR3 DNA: TGCGCCAGCAGTTCCGGGACAGGAGAGGGCTACACCTTC

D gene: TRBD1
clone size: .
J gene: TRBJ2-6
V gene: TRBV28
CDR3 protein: CASSTTGVGANVLTF
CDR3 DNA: TGTGCCAGCAGCACGACAGGGGTTGGGGCCAACGTCCTGACTTTC

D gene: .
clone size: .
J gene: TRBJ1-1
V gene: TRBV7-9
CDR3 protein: CASSSGLLNTEAFF
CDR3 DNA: TGTGCCAGCAGTTCCGGGTTGTTGAACACTGAAGCTTTCTTT

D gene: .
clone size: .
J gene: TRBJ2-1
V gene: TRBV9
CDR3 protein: CASSVDPGAIDEQFF
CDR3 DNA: TGTGCCAGCAGCGTAGACCCGGGAGCAATAGATGAGCAGTTCTTC

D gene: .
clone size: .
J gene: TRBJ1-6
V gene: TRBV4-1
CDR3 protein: CASSQQLTGSNSPLHF
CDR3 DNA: TGCGCCAGCAGCCAACAGCTTACAGGGTCTAATTCACCCCTCCACTTT

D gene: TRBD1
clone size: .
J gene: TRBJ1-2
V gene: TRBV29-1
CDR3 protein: CSANRQGRGFGGYTF
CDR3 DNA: TGCAGCGCGAACAGACAGGGGAGAGGGTTTGGTGGCTACACCTTC

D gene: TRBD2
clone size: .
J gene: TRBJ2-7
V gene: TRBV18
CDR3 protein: CASSPRTSGAYEQYF
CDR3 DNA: TGTGCCAGCTCACCACGCACTAGCGGAGCCTACGAGCAGTACTTC

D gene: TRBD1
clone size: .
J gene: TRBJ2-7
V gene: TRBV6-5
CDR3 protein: CASSPRDRGYEQYF
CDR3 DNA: TGTGCCAGCAGCCCCCGGGACAGGGGCTACGAGCAGTACTTC

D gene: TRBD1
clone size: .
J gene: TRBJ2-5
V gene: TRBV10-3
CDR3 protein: CATAWGQGRETQYF
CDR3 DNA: TGTGCCACCGCGTGGGGACAGGGGCGGGAGACCCAGTACTTC

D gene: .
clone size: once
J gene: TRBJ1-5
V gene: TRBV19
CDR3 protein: CASSIVGVGQPQHF
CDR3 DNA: TGTGCCAGTAGTATAGTAGGGGTCGGCCAGCCCCAGCATTTT

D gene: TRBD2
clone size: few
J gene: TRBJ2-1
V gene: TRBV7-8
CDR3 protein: CASSLGGLAGDEQFF
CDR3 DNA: TGTGCCAGCAGCTTGGGTGGACTAGCGGGTGATGAGCAGTTCTTC

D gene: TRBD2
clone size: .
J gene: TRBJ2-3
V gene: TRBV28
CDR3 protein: CASSSGTSAERADTQYF
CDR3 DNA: TGTGCCAGCAGTTCCGGGACTAGCGCCGAGCGGGCAGATACGCAGTATTTT

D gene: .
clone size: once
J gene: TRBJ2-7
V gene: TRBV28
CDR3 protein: CASSLRGLDYEQYF
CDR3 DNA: TGTGCCAGCAGTTTAAGAGGTCTGGACTACGAGCAGTACTTC

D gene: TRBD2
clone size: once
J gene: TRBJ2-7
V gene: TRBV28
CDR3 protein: CASSLKTLRTSGRSDEQYF
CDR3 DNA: TGTGCCAGCAGTCTGAAAACCCTCCGAACTAGCGGGAGATCCGACGAGCAGTACTTC

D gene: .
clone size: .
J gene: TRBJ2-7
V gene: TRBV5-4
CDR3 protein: CASSYRITGIQSSYEQYF
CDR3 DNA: TGTGCCAGCAGCTATAGGATAACGGGAATTCAAAGTTCCTACGAGCAGTACTTC

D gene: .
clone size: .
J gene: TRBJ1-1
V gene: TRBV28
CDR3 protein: CASSFGKSGTEAFF
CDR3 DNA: TGTGCCAGCAGTTTCGGAAAATCGGGCACTGAAGCTTTCTTT

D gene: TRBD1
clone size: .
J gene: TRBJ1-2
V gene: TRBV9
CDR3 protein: CASSVGKGQGLRF
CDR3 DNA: TGTGCCAGCAGCGTAGGAAAGGGACAGGGTCTACGCTTC

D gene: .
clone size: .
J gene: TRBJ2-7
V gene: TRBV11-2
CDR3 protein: CASSLDRVSGYEQYF
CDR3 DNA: TGTGCCAGCAGCTTAGATCGAGTTAGCGGCTACGAGCAGTACTTC

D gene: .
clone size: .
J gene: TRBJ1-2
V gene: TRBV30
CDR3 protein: CAWIEARSGYTF
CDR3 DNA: TGTGCCTGGATCGAGGCTCGTAGTGGCTACACCTTC

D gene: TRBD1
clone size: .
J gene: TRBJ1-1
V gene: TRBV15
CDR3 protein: CATSGVQGDNGPEAFF
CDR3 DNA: TGTGCCACCAGCGGAGTACAGGGGGATAATGGTCCTGAAGCTTTCTTT

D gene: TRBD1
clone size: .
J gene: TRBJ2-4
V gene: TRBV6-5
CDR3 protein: CASSLTGEENIQYF
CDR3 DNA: TGTGCCAGCAGTTTGACAGGGGAAGAAAACATTCAGTACTTC

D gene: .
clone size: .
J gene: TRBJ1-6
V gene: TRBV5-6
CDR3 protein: CASSRWGRHRSSYNSPLHF
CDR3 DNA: TGTGCCAGCAGCCGGTGGGGGCGGCATAGGAGCTCCTATAATTCACCCCTCCACTTT

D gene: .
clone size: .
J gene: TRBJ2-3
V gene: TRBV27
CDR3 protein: CASSLAASTDTQYF
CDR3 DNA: TGTGCCAGCAGTTTGGCGGCTAGCACAGATACGCAGTATTTT

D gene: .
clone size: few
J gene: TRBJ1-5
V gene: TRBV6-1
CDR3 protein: CASRRWGGPNQPQHF
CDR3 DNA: TGTGCCAGCAGGAGATGGGGGGGTCCCAATCAGCCCCAGCATTTT

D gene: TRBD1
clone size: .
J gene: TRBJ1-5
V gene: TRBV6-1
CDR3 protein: CASSPGGWNQPQHF
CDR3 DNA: TGTGCCAGCAGTCCAGGGGGTTGGAATCAGCCCCAGCATTTT